Sequencing of this T cell receptor beta chain was carried out in a study of spatial heterogeneity in lung cancer. Whole-study context: Every unique TCR and UMI combination, on average, appeared more than ten times in raw reads.

Noted time point: sample taken at primary tumor resection. Unsorted whole RNA samples from tumor, nontumor lung or frozen PBMC were sequenced. V gave up 8 bases and J gave up 1 base, with 9 bases separating them. This CDR3 comprises 13 residues. The germline gives CDR1 LNHDA, CDR2 SQIVND (reference sequence). With regard to this clonotype: Its antigen is as yet unknown.

General study results and limits: Ubiquitous expanded tumor TCRs appeared in blood more at resection than follow-up.

Unique molecular identifiers, one per molecule, were present on every TCR cDNA molecule. TCRdb re-called the 5' RACE reads through MiXCR, storing one row per CDR3 protein. The repertoire consists of about 92,000 distinct CDR3 sequences, with over 9.5% occurring once and the leading ten covering approximately 39%. This sequence joins TRBV19 and TRBJ2-1; tentative D call: TRBD2 (5 bases). The material sequenced was PBMCs, taken at surgery. This TCR was sampled from a male donor with early-stage non-small cell lung cancer. This CDR3 reads CASAGGSYNEQFF. In nucleotides, the CDR3 is TGTGCCAGTGCGGGTGGTTCCTACAATGAGCAGTTCTTC.